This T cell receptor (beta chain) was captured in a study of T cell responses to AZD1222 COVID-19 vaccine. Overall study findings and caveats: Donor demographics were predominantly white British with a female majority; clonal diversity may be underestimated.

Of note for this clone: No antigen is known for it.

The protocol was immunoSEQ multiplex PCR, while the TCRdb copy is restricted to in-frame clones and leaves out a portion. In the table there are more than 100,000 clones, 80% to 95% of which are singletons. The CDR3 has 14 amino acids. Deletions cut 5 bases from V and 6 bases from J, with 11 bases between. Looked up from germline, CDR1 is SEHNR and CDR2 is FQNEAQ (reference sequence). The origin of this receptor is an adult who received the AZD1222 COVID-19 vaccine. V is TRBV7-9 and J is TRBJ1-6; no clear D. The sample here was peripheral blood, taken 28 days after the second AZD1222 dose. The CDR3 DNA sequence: TGTGCCAGCAGCCCCTGGTCGGGTAATTCACCCCTCCACTTT. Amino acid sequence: CASSPWSGNSPLHF.